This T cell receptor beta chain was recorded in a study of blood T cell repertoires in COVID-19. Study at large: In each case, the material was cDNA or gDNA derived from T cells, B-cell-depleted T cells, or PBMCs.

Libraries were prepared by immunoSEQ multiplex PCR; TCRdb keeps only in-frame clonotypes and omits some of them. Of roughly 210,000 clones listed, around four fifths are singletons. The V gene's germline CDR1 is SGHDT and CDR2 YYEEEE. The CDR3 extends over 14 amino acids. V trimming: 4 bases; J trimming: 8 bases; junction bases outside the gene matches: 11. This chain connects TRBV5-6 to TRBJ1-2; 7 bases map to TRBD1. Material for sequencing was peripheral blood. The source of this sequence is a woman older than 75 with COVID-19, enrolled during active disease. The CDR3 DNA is TGTGCCAGCAGCCAAGACGGGACAGTCTACGGCTACACCTTC. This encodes CASSQDGTVYGYTF.